The clone carrying this TCR beta chain was recorded a few times. Its antigen is currently unknown. This entry is derived from a study of T cell repertoires in cytomegalovirus infection. At the level of the study: Recently described HLA-C-restricted plus well-studied HLA-B-restricted CMV epitopes were used. Public TCR beta signatures marked donors with CMV infection and the matching HLA.

Points from the study as a whole: Summed public TCR beta family frequency identified CMV carriers bearing the relevant HLA.

The length of the CDR3 is 16 residues. The germline V gene has CDR1 SGHAT and CDR2 FQNNGV. J lost 3 bases, V lost 4 bases, and 3 bases had no gene match. TCRdb itself ran the reads through MiXCR, one entry per CDR3 protein. The sample consists of some 590,000 distinct CDR3 sequences, 40% of them appearing once. V and J are TRBV11-2 and TRBJ2-1; 13 bases map to TRBD2. This material consisted of cultured PBMCs, taken from culture after CMV antigen stimulation. This sequence originates from a human donor in good health (CMV status not recorded). Some clones in this sample may be carry-over from other donors' samples. The CDR3 sequence: CASSSGTSGNYNEQFF. In nucleotides, the CDR3 is TGTGCCAGCAGCTCCGGGACTAGCGGGAACTACAATGAGCAGTTCTTC.